Below are 10 T cell receptor beta chains sequenced from a single sample in a study of blood T cell repertoires in COVID-19. Measured with immunoSEQ multiplex PCR; TCRdb has only the in-frame clones, and not every one. The profile shows hundreds of thousands of clones, about 87% of them singletons. Sequencing was done on a sample of PBMCs or T cells enriched from blood (not recorded which). All receptors derive from a woman in her fifties or sixties who had recovered from COVID-19.

Comment on this clone: Its ends do not fully match the called genes, so a read error is possible. This sequence joins TRBV7-7 and TRBJ1-5; no firm D call. CDR3 length: 15 amino acids. Germline V gene lookup returns CDR1 SSHAT and CDR2 FNYEAQ (reference sequence). The CDR3 coding sequence is TGTGCTAGCAGCTTCTCCCCTGCAGGCATCCGTCCCCAGCATTTT. Translation gives CASSFSPAGIRPQHF.

The chain combines TRBV20-1 with TRBJ2-1; 10 nucleotides match TRBD2. After removal of 3 bases from V and 7 bases from J, the junction contained 9 bases not matched to a gene. Germline CDR1 DFQATT, CDR2 SNEGSKA (reference sequence). This CDR3 contains 15 residues. The CDR3 DNA is TGCAGTGCTAGTAGGCTAGCGGGAGTAGTAAATGAGCAGTTCTTC. As protein: CSASRLAGVVNEQFF.

This chain joins TRBV6-6 and TRBJ2-6; no firm D call. In germline, CDR1 is MNHNY, CDR2 SVGAGI (reference sequence). Trimming left V 6 bases short and J 4 bases short, with 16 bases between. The CDR3 has 16 residues. The CDR3 DNA follows: TGTGCCAGCAGCCCTACCACAGTGTCAGGGGCCAACGTCCTGACTTTC. Amino acid sequence: CASSPTTVSGANVLTF.

The chain couples TRBV6-5 to TRBJ1-2; a weak D match, TRBD1 (5 bases). CDR1 MNHEY and CDR2 SVGAGI come from the germline V gene. Trimming cost V 6 bases and J 6 bases, with 17 bases left between them. This CDR3 is 14 amino acids long. In nucleotides, the CDR3 is TGTGCCAGCAGGTCGTTTCAGGGTATTCATGGCTACACCTTC. Encoded protein: CASRSFQGIHGYTF.

The rearrangement uses TRBV6-5 and TRBJ2-1, with 10 bases lining up with TRBD2. The CDR3 has 16 residues. V lost 0 bases to trimming and J lost 6 bases; unmatched junction nucleotides: 5. Germline V gives CDR1 MNHEY, CDR2 SVGAGI. CDR3 DNA: TGTGCCAGCAGTTACTCGATAGCGGGAGGTCGCAATGAGCAGTTCTTC. Protein product: CASSYSIAGGRNEQFF.

This clone was found once. Relative to the germline gene, one junction end is altered; a read error may explain this. This rearrangement joins TRBV7-7 to TRBJ2-5; TRBD2 is a possible D gene (5 bases). The CDR3 has 15 residues. Germline loops: CDR1 SSHAT, CDR2 FNYEAQ (reference sequence). The CDR3 sequence is CASSPILGPQETQYF. Written as DNA, the CDR3 is TGTGCTAGCAGCCCCATACTAGGACCCCAAGAGACCCAGTACTTC.

A note on this clone: Distinct nucleotide sequences in the sample also encode this CDR3. The CDR3 DNA follows: TGTGCCAGCAGCTTGGGACAGTCCTACGAGCAGTACTTC. Its translation: CASSLGQSYEQYF. The V gene is TRBV11-3, the J gene TRBJ2-7; 7 bases fit TRBD1. From germline, CDR1 is SGHNT and CDR2 YENEEA. V was pared by 3 bases and J by 1 base, with 0 bases of the junction left unmatched. The length of the CDR3 is 13 residues.

The chain has TRBV27 and TRBJ2-1, with TRBD1 matching 9 bases. V was pared by 6 bases and J by 13 bases, with 10 bases of the junction left unmatched. CDR3 length: 13 amino acids. In germline, CDR1 is MNHEY, CDR2 SMNVEV (reference sequence). The CDR3 protein is CASSQRTGEIQFF. The CDR3, as DNA: TGTGCCAGCAGCCAAAGGACAGGGGAAATACAGTTCTTC.

The chain has TRBV7-3 and TRBJ2-7, with D perhaps TRBD1 (6 bases). The CDR3 has 15 residues. Germline-derived CDR1 and CDR2 are SGHTA and FQGTGA. Trimming shortened V by 2 bases and J by 5 bases, and 16 bases separated the two germline ends. In DNA form, the CDR3 reads TGTGCCAGCAGCTTATGGACAGCATTGGCAAACGAGCAGTACTTC. This gives the protein CASSLWTALANEQYF.

The V and J genes are TRBV12-5 and TRBJ1-5; no firm D call. Trimming removed 3 bases at V and 3 bases at J, with 6 bases between. This CDR3 region has 13 residues. Germline V gene data show CDR1 as LGHNT and CDR2 as FRNRAP. CDR3 loop: CASGFGDNQPQHF. CDR3 nucleotide sequence: TGTGCTAGTGGTTTCGGGGACAATCAGCCCCAGCATTTT.